This TCR beta chain is drawn from a study of cytomegalovirus exposure and HLA in healthy donors. Overall study results and limits: Later analysis showed TCR association rates varying by HLA locus, highest for DRB1 and lowest for HLA-C. Presence/absence analyses assumed roughly uniform sequencing depth across donors, which may not hold.

PCR amplification relied on 60 Vbeta primers (plus 13 Jbeta primers). Measured with immunoSEQ multiplex PCR; TCRdb has only the in-frame clones, and not every one. The profile shows 220,000 or so clones, under 80% of them singletons. There are 14 residues in the CDR3. Germline loops: CDR1 LNHDA, CDR2 SQIVND (reference sequence). V was pared by 10 bases and J by 4 bases, with 8 bases of the junction left unmatched. Notes on this clone: Its antigen remains unidentified.

V usage is TRBV19 and J usage is TRBJ1-2; 11 bases map to TRBD1. This sequence originates from a woman under 40 in good health and CMV-seronegative. The sequencing input was PBMCs. The CDR3, as DNA: TGTGCCACCCGGGACAGGGGGAAGGGCTATGGCTACACCTTC. Its translation is CATRDRGKGYGYTF.